The present T cell receptor beta chain was sequenced within a study of cytomegalovirus exposure and HLA in healthy donors. Broader study findings: Presence/absence analyses treated sequencing depth as roughly uniform across donors. Association of a missense DCLRE1C variant with TCR beta V- and J-gene trimming was reported in a later analysis.

Concerning this clone: Its antigen is undetermined.

This CDR3 region has 15 residues. V dropped 4 bases and J dropped 8; count of bases not matched to a gene: 8. The germline V gene encodes CDR1 SNHLY and CDR2 FYNNEI. The donors comprised healthy bone marrow donors. 60 Vbeta and 13 Jbeta primers were used in PCR. The method was immunoSEQ multiplex PCR; TCRdb's version includes in-frame clones alone and lacks a portion of them. This listing includes about 130,000 clones. The sample was PBMCs. This clonotype originated in a woman aged 55 to 70 in good health and CMV-seronegative. The chain is built from TRBV2 and TRBJ1-4; 9 nucleotides agree with TRBD1. This CDR3 is CASSGRGTGREKLFF. The DNA of the CDR3 is TGTGCCAGCAGTGGGCGTGGGACAGGGAGAGAAAAACTGTTTTTT.